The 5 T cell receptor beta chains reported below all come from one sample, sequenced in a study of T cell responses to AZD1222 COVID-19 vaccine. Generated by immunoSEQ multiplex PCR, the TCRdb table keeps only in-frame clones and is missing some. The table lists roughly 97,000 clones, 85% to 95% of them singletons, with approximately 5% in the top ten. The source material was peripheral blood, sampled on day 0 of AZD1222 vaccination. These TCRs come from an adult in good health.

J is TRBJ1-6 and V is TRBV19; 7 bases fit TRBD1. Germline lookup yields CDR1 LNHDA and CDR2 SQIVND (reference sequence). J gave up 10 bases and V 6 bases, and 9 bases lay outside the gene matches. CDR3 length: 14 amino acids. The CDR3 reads CASSPTGDRSPLHF. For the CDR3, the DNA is TGTGCCAGTAGCCCTACAGGGGACCGGTCACCCCTCCACTTT.

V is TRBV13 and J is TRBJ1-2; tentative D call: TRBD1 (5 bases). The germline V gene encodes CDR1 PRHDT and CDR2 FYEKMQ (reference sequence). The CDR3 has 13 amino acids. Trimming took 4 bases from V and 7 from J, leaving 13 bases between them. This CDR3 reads CASSSRGGGGYTF. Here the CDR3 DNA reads TGTGCCAGCAGCTCCCGGGGGGGTGGTGGCTACACCTTC.

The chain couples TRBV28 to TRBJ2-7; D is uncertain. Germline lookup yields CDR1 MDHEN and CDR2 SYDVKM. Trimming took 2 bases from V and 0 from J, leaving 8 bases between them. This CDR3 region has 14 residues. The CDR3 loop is CASSLRAVSYEQYF. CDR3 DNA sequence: TGTGCCAGCAGTTTAAGGGCAGTCTCCTACGAGCAGTACTTC.

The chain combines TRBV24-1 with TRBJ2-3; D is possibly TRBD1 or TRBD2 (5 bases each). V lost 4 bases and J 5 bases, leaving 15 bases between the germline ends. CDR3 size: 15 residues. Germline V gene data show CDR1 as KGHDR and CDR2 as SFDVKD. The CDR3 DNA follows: TGTGCCACCAGTGACCCCCGGGTTGGGGGAGATACGCAGTATTTT. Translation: CATSDPRVGGDTQYF.

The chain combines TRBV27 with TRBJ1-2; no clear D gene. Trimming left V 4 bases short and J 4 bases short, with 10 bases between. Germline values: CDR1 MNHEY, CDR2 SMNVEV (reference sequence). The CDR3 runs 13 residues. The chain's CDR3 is CASSSQRFYGYTF. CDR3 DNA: TGTGCCAGCAGTTCTCAGCGGTTCTATGGCTACACCTTC.